This T cell receptor (beta chain) was observed in a study of shared clonotypes between healthy human individuals. TCRdb's table, derived via immunoSEQ multiplex PCR, lists solely in-frame clones and lacks some. This sample has more than 2,000,000 clones, with around 94% found just once. This receptor was obtained from a young man in good health. The sequenced sample was naive CD4+ T cells sorted from blood. As to subset: CD45RA+ positively selected.

CDR3 region: CASSLAGTGPYNEQFF. Written as DNA, the CDR3 is TGTGCCAGCAGCTTAGCAGGGACAGGGCCCTACAATGAGCAGTTCTTC. The J gene is TRBJ2-1, the V gene TRBV7-2; 9 positions agree with TRBD1. The V and J ends lost 0 bases and 2 bases, in that order; junction bases with no gene match: 2. Germline CDR1 is SGHTA and CDR2 is FQGNSA. The CDR3 loop spans 16 amino acids.